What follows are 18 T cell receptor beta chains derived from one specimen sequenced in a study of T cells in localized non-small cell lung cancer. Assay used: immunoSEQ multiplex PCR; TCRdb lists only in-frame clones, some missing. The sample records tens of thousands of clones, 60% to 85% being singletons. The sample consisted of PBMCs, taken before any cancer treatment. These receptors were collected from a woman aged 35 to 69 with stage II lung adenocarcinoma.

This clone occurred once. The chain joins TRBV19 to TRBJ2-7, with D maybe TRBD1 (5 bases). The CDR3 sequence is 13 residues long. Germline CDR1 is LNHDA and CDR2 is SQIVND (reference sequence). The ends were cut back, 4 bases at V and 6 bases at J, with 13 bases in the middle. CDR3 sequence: CASSSQGFTEQYF. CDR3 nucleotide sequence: TGTGCCAGTAGTAGTCAGGGCTTCACCGAGCAGTACTTC. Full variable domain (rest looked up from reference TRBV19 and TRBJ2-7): DGGITQSPKYLFRKEGQNVTLSCEQNLNHDAMYWYRQDPGQGLRLIYYSQIVNDFQKGDIAEGYSVSREKKESFPLTVTSAQKNPTAFYLCASSSQGFTEQYFGPGTRLTVT.

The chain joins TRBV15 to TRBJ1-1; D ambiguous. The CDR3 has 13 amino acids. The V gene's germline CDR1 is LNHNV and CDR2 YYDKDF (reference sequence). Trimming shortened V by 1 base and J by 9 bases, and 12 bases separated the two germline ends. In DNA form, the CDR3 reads TGTGCCACCAGCAGAGGAGCTGGGTCCCAAGCTTTCTTT. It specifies CATSRGAGSQAFF.

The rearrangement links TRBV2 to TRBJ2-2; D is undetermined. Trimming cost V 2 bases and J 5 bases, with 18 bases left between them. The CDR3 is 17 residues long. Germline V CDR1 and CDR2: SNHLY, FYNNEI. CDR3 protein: CASSEKGRQLGTGELFF. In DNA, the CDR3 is TGTGCCAGCAGTGAAAAGGGCAGACAATTGGGGACCGGGGAGCTGTTTTTT.

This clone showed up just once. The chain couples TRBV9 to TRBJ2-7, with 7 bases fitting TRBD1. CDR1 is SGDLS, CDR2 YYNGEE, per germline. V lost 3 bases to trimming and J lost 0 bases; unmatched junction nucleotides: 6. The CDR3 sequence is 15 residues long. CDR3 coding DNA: TGTGCCAGCAGCGCTACAGGGGCGAGCTCCTACGAGCAGTACTTC. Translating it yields CASSATGASSYEQYF.

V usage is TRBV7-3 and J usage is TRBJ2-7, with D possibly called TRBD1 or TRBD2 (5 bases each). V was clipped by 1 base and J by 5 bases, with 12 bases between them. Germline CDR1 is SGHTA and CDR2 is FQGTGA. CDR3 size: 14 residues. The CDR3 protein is CASSLSQGDHEQYF. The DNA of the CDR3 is TGTGCCAGCAGCTTAAGCCAGGGAGACCACGAGCAGTACTTC.

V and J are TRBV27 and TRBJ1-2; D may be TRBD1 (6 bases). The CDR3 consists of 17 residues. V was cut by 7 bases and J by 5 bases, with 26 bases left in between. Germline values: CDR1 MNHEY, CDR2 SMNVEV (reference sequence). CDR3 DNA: TGTGCCAGCACAGGGACATGGGGGGCGGAAGTGGGGTATGGCTACACCTTC. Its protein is CASTGTWGAEVGYGYTF.

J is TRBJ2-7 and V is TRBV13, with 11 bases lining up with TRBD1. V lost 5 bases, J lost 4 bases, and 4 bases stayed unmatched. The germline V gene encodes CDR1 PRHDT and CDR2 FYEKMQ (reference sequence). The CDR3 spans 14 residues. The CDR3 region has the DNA TGTGCCAGCAGCCCCCGGGACAGGGGGTACGAGCAGTACTTC. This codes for CASSPRDRGYEQYF.

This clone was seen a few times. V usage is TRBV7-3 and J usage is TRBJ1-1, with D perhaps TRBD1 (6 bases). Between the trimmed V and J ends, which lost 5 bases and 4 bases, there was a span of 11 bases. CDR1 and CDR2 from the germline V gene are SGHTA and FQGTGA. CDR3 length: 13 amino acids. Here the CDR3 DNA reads TGTGCCAGCAGCCCCGAACAGGGCACTGAAGCTTTCTTT. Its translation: CASSPEQGTEAFF.

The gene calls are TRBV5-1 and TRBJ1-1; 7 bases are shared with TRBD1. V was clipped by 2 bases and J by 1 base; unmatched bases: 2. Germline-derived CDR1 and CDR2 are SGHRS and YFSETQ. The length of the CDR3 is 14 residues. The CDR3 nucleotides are TGCGCCAGCAGCTTTGCAGGGGGGAACACTGAAGCTTTCTTT. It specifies CASSFAGGNTEAFF.

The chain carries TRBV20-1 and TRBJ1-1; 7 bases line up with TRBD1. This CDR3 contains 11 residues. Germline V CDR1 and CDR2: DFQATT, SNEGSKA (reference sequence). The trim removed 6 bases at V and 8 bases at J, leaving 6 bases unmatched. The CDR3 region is CSAPGTEEAFF. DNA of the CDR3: TGCAGTGCCCCCGGGACAGAAGAAGCTTTCTTT.

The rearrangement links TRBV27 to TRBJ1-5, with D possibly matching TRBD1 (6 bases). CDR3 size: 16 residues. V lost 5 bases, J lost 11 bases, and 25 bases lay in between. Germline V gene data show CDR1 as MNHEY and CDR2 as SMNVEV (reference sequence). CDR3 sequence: CASSPRAGEARGTQHF. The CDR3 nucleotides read TGTGCCAGCAGTCCCCGGGCAGGGGAGGCTAGAGGGACCCAGCATTTT.

The CDR3 DNA is TGTGCCAGCAGCCTGGGCGCAACGAACACCGGGGAGCTGTTTTTT. Protein sequence: CASSLGATNTGELFF. The chain joins TRBV7-2 to TRBJ2-2, with D hard to call. V lost 5 bases and J lost 0, with 10 bases in between. Germline V gene sequence: CDR1 SGHTA, CDR2 FQGNSA. CDR3 length: 15 residues.

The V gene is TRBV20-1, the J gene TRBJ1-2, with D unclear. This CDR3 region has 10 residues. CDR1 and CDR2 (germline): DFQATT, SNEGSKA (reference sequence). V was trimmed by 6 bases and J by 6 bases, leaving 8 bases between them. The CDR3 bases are TGCAGTGCCCGCCCGGATGGCTACACCTTC. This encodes CSARPDGYTF.

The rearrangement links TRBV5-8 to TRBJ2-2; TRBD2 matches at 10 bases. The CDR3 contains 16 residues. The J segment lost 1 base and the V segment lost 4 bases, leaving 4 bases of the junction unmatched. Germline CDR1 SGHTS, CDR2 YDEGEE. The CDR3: CASSRGLAVNTGELFF. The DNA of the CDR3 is TGTGCCAGCAGCCGAGGACTAGCGGTGAACACCGGGGAGCTGTTTTTT.

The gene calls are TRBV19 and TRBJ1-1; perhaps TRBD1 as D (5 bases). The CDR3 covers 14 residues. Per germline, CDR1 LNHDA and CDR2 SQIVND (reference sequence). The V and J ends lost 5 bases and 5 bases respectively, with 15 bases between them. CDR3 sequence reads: CASSEGWGGTEAFF. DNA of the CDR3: TGTGCCAGTAGTGAGGGTTGGGGGGGAACTGAAGCTTTCTTT.

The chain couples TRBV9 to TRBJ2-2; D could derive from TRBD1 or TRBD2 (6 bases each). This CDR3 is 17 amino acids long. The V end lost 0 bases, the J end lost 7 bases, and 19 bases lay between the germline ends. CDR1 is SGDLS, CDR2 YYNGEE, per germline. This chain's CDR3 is CASSVALGRGQGGELFF. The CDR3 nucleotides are TGTGCCAGCAGCGTAGCCCTGGGACGGGGGCAAGGCGGGGAGCTGTTTTTT.

The CDR3 loop reads CAWSVLGLNYGYTF. In nucleotides, the CDR3 is TGTGCCTGGAGTGTGTTAGGCCTCAACTATGGCTACACCTTC. The chain couples TRBV30 to TRBJ1-2; D gene unclear. The CDR3 length is 14 residues. CDR1 is GTSNPN, CDR2 SVGIG, per germline (reference sequence). V was clipped by 0 bases and J by 2 bases, with 10 bases between them.

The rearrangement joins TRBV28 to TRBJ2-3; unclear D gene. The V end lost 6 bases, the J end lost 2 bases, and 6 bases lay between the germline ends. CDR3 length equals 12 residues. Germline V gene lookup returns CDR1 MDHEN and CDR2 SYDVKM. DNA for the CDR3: TGTGCCAGCAGGACTGCCACAGATACGCAGTATTTT. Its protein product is CASRTATDTQYF.